The T cell receptor (beta chain) under discussion was sequenced for a study of CXCR3-negative and CXCR3-positive naive CD8 T cells (dated by TCRdb to the late 2010s). Background on the whole study: In total, roughly 140 million TRB reads were obtained, corresponding to roughly 1.5 +/- 0.3 million reads per library. TRBV-TRBJ cluster analysis included naive subsets from 5 donors and memory cells from 3 donors. The diversity and physicochemical repertoire analyses included fewer than twelve donors pooled from two independent experiments.

The full study reports these points: Because surface CD5, which is linked to self-reactivity in mice, was comparable between the naive subsets, TCR interaction strength was also inferred from the physicochemical properties of TRB CDR3s. CXCR3 expression partially decreased after cryopreservation, so most assays used freshly isolated PBMCs. Comparably high repertoire diversity was found in both naive subsets, whereas much lower repertoire diversity was found in memory CD8+ T cells. Compared with CXCR3-negative naive cells, CXCR3-positive naive cells had TRB CDR3s with higher hydrophobicity (lower Kidera factor 4), lower energy, and higher strength and volume indices. Within the same donor, TRBV-TRBJ usage looked similar between naive CXCR3-negative and CXCR3-positive cells, but memory cells had distinct patterns.

Notes on this clonotype: It has no known antigen specificity.

The CDR3 holds 14 amino acids from the cysteine to the phenylalanine. DNA is not on record. Sequences SGDLS (CDR1) and YYNGEE (CDR2) are obtained from the germline V gene. Each CD8+ T cell subset was flow-sorted in triplicate, with over 250,000 cells per subset placed directly into RLT lysis buffer. To exclude memory contaminants, naive CD8+ T cells were stringently defined as CD45RO-CCR7+CD27+CD95-. Peripheral blood mononuclear cells were isolated from buffy coats by standard density gradient centrifugation. A FACSAria III was used to flow-sort naive CD8+ T cells into CXCR3-negative and CXCR3-positive populations. Total RNA was extracted from sorted cells with an RNeasy Mini Kit. These reads were obtained on a NextSeq 550. The Human TCR Profiling Kit (MiLaboratory) was used to prepare UMI-labeled 5' RACE TRB cDNA libraries. The full amount of extracted RNA was used for cDNA synthesis, and the full amount of resulting cDNA was used for PCR amplification. The libraries were made side by side, with each library going through the same number of PCR cycles. The original methods were these. About 50,000 +/- 10,000 unique UMI-labeled TRB cDNA molecules per library were extracted with MIGEC and MiXCR, with at least two reads per UMI required. An average of around 40,000 +/- 10,000 functional in-frame TRB CDR3 nucleotide clonotypes without stop codons was found per library. After each sample was downsampled to 5000 UMI-labeled TRB molecules, VDJtools was used to calculate diversity metrics such as normalized Shannon-Wiener and Chao1. Clonotype-size-weighted physicochemical properties of the central five CDR3 residues (interaction energy, strength, volume and Kidera factor 4) were computed in VDJtools. The reads went through TCRdb reprocessing, and each CDR3 protein sequence gets one entry with no DNA. TCRdb, not the authors, supplied the V and J calls. The record for this sample contains 110,000 or so distinct CDR3 sequences. 0.36% of the sample comes from the top ten.

Sequencing was performed on naive CXCR3+ CD8+ T cells from blood. The sample's cell subset or site label, decoded: CD45RO-CCR7+CD27+CD95- naive CD8+ T cells expressing CXCR3 (TNR3+). The receptor comes from a human donor in good health. Some clones in this sample may be carry-over from other donors' samples. The V gene is TRBV9 and the J gene is TRBJ2-7. The CDR3 protein: CASSVALGTYEQYF.